At least ten counts were recorded for the clone carrying this TCR beta chain. What it recognizes is unknown. TCRdb ran MiXCR on the 5' RACE reads and lists one entry per CDR3 protein. The table lists more than 100,000 distinct CDR3 sequences, over 9.5% of them singletons. The data derive from a study of CD8 T cells in ankylosing spondylitis. Findings and limits, study-wide: Within matched ankylosing spondylitis synovial fluid, disease-linked clones were reportedly significantly enriched. Those disease-linked clones were CD8+; they were also relatively rare in peripheral blood. Earlier literature documents some of the motif variants in reactive arthritis synovial fluid and blood. Eight or nine highly homologous variants formed a TCR beta motif that appeared characteristic of ankylosing spondylitis blood.

V gave up 0 bases and J gave up 7 bases, with 8 bases separating them. This CDR3 spans 13 amino acids. Germline assignment: CDR1 SGHRS and CDR2 YFSETQ. Sequencing was carried out using blood, either unsorted or a sorted T cell fraction (not recorded which). The chain links TRBV5-1 to TRBJ2-1; unclear D gene. The clonotype was recovered from a female donor with ankylosing spondylitis or in good health (not recorded which). DNA of the CDR3: TGCGCCAGCAGCTTGGGGCCCACGAATGAGCAGTTCTTC. Encoded protein: CASSLGPTNEQFF.